This T cell receptor beta chain was recorded in a study of blood T cell repertoires in COVID-19. Across the study: Acute and convalescent COVID-19 specimens originated in the United States, Italy and Spain. Sources were T cells, B-cell-depleted T cells, or PBMCs; the material itself was cDNA or gDNA.

The CDR3 spans 11 residues. V lost 5 bases, J lost 6 bases, and 6 bases lay in between. Germline assignment: CDR1 MNHEY and CDR2 SVGEGT. In the study's own analysis: Using reference gene primer amplification, nucleated cell counts were estimated. Data came from immunoSEQ multiplex PCR; TCRdb stores just in-frame clones and leaves some out. V and J calls and clone size are those listed in that table; D and trimming were worked out from the DNA. The data hold 180,000 or so clones, with around 85% observed a single time. The sample comprised peripheral blood. This receptor was identified in a man over 45 who had recovered from COVID-19. The chain uses TRBV6-2 or TRBV6-3 and TRBJ2-3; D is ambiguous. CDR3: CASSALDTQYF. CDR3 DNA sequence: TGTGCCAGCAGTGCGCTTGATACGCAGTATTTT.